Listed here are 6 T cell receptor beta chains from one sample, sequenced in a study of human T cells and chemical hapten exposure. The time point here: pre-sensitization, week 0. As to treatment: therapeutic diphenylcyclopropenone sensitization with weekly scalp DPC. TCRdb recomputed calls from the RACE reads with MiXCR, one row per CDR3 protein. This table has about 180,000 distinct CDR3 sequences, under 35% appearing once. This specimen was whole blood, taken in connection with sensitization to the hapten diphenylcyclopropenone (DPC). The receptors come from a woman aged 30 to 39 with alopecia areata. Some clones in this sample may be carry-over from other donors' samples.

This clonotype was observed a handful of times. The chain links TRBV28 to TRBJ2-1; unclear D gene. Trimming cost V 4 bases and J 9 bases, with 22 bases left between them. The V gene's germline CDR1 is MDHEN and CDR2 SYDVKM. CDR3 size: 16 residues. CDR3 coding DNA: TGTGCCAGCAGTTGGCCCCCAGGTTTCAGTATCGGTGAGCAGTTCTTC. It codes for CASSWPPGFSIGEQFF. Based on the CDR3 plus reference TRBV28 and TRBJ2-1, the full variable domain is DVKVTQSSRYLVKRTGEKVFLECVQDMDHENMFWYRQDPGLGLRLIYFSYDVKMKEKGDIPEGYSVSREKKERFSLILESASTNQTSMYLCASSWPPGFSIGEQFFGPGTRLTVL.

This clonotype came up a few times. The chain carries TRBV6-1 and TRBJ1-2; maybe TRBD1 (5 bases). The V and J ends lost 1 base and 3 bases respectively, with 9 bases between them. The CDR3 consists of 14 residues. Germline values: CDR1 MNHNS, CDR2 SASEGT. CDR3 DNA: TGTGCCAGCAGTGAAGGGGGGAACTACTATGGCTACACCTTC. Its protein is CASSEGGNYYGYTF.

This clonotype was seen a handful of times. This chain joins TRBV3-1 and TRBJ2-7, with D perhaps matching TRBD2 (5 bases). CDR1 and CDR2 from the germline V gene are LGHDT and YNNKEL (reference sequence). Trimming took 3 bases from V and 7 from J, leaving 31 bases between them. The CDR3 loop spans 19 amino acids. As DNA, the CDR3 is TGTGCCAGCAGCCACCCCCCTGGGGTAGCGAGTAGACGAGTGGGAGAGCAGTACTTC. This sequence encodes CASSHPPGVASRRVGEQYF.

This clonotype was seen at least ten times. The chain employs TRBV20-1 and TRBJ1-1; no clear D. Trimming removed 3 bases at V and 1 base at J, with 9 bases between. Germline assignment: CDR1 DFQATT and CDR2 SNEGSKA (reference sequence). This CDR3 spans 13 amino acids. This CDR3 is CSASDIRNTEAFF. The CDR3 coding sequence is TGCAGTGCTAGTGATATCAGGAACACTGAAGCTTTCTTT.

The chain employs TRBV29-1 and TRBJ2-2, with a weak D call TRBD2 (7 bases). The germline gives CDR1 SQVTM, CDR2 ANQGSEA. There are 17 residues in the CDR3. The V end lost 0 bases, the J end lost 4 bases, and 18 bases lay between the germline ends. CDR3 DNA sequence: TGCAGCGTTGAAGAGATTTGGGGGGGGCACGCCACCGGGGAGCTGTTTTTT. Its translation is CSVEEIWGGHATGELFF.

This clonotype came up once. V and J are TRBV6-5 and TRBJ1-1; 10 nucleotides agree with TRBD1. Germline CDR1 MNHEY, CDR2 SVGAGI. V lost 2 bases and J lost 11; bases outside the gene matches: 8. CDR3 length: 14 residues. CDR3 coding DNA: TGTGCCAGCAGTTACCTCCGGACAGGGGGTGGGGCTTTCTTT. It codes for CASSYLRTGGGAFF.